The 18 T cell receptor beta chains given below trace back to one sample, sequenced in a study of T cell responses to AZD1222 COVID-19 vaccine. Sequencing used immunoSEQ multiplex PCR; TCRdb keeps in-frame clones, though not all of them. The sample has tens of thousands of clones, approximately 90% seen once. The specimen comprised peripheral blood, sampled on day 0 of MenACWY control vaccination. Receptor source: an adult in good health.

The rearrangement links TRBV9 to TRBJ2-7, with D perhaps assigned TRBD1 or TRBD2 (5 bases each). CDR3 length: 13 residues. Germline V gene sequence: CDR1 SGDLS, CDR2 YYNGEE. Trimming pared 2 bases from V and 7 bases from J, leaving 13 bases between. CDR3 nucleotide sequence: TGTGCCAGCAGCGTCGAGAACGAGGGGGAGCAGTACTTC. Its protein product is CASSVENEGEQYF.

The J gene is TRBJ2-3, the V gene TRBV2, with 9 bases lining up with TRBD2. Per germline, CDR1 SNHLY and CDR2 FYNNEI. V shed 4 bases, J shed 5 bases, and the junction held 4 bases outside the gene matches. The CDR3 is 14 amino acids. The CDR3 reads CASSGAGGIDTQYF. DNA for the CDR3: TGTGCCAGCAGTGGAGCGGGGGGCATAGATACGCAGTATTTT.

The chain joins TRBV19 to TRBJ2-2; D is possibly TRBD1 (6 bases). V lost 11 bases and J lost 5, with 15 bases in between. The CDR3 is 13 residues long. The V gene's germline CDR1 is LNHDA and CDR2 SQIVND (reference sequence). CDR3 coding DNA: TGTGCCGGGGGCCGGGCAGGGACCGGGGAGCTGTTTTTT. Its protein is CAGGRAGTGELFF.

The gene calls are TRBV6-1 and TRBJ1-1, with D tentatively TRBD1 (6 bases). The CDR3 covers 15 residues. Trimming stripped 3 bases from V and 2 bases from J, with 13 bases between. From germline, CDR1 is MNHNS and CDR2 SASEGT. CDR3 nucleotides: TGTGCCAGCAGTGACCAGGGGACCCCAAACACTGAAGCTTTCTTT. Protein product: CASSDQGTPNTEAFF.

CDR3 residues: CASRLQGPGNTIYF. CDR3 in DNA: TGTGCCAGCAGACTACAGGGACCTGGAAACACCATATATTTT. The chain employs TRBV6-6 and TRBJ1-3; TRBD1 is a possible D gene (6 bases). The CDR3 loop spans 14 amino acids. V was pared by 6 bases and J by 2 bases, with 11 bases between. The germline gives CDR1 MNHNY, CDR2 SVGAGI (reference sequence).

This chain links TRBV7-8 with TRBJ2-3; 8 bases align to TRBD2. Per the germline V gene, CDR1 is SGHVS and CDR2 is FQNEAQ. J was trimmed by 5 bases and V by 8 bases; bases with no gene match: 12. This CDR3 has 15 amino acids. CDR3 sequence: CASRTRGRYEDTQYF. Written as DNA, the CDR3 is TGTGCCAGCCGGACTCGCGGGAGGTACGAAGATACGCAGTATTTT.

The chain uses TRBV5-6 and TRBJ1-5, with D possibly TRBD1 on 5 matching bases. V lost 0 bases and J lost 7, with 17 bases in between. Germline V CDR1 and CDR2: SGHDT, YYEEEE. CDR3 size: 16 residues. The CDR3 reads CASSLVTGGSGQPQHF. The CDR3 DNA reads TGTGCCAGCAGCTTGGTCACTGGGGGAAGTGGCCAGCCCCAGCATTTT.

The chain uses TRBV24-1 and TRBJ1-5, with TRBD1 matching 7 bases. V shed 2 bases and J 0 bases; nucleotides not matched to a gene: 9. CDR3 length: 18 residues. Germline-derived CDR1 and CDR2 are KGHDR and SFDVKD. The CDR3 DNA sequence: TGTGCCACCAGTGATTCCGGGACAGACCAATATAGCAATCAGCCCCAGCATTTT. This sequence encodes CATSDSGTDQYSNQPQHF.

The chain joins TRBV28 to TRBJ1-1, with a tentative D call TRBD1 (5 bases). This CDR3 contains 13 residues. Deletions cut 7 bases from V and 0 bases from J, with 9 bases between. Germline V gives CDR1 MDHEN, CDR2 SYDVKM. As DNA, the CDR3 is TGTGCCAGCACCCGACAGTTGAACACTGAAGCTTTCTTT. Protein product: CASTRQLNTEAFF. The full variable domain, its missing parts supplied by reference TRBV28 and TRBJ1-1, is DVKVTQSSRYLVKRTGEKVFLECVQDMDHENMFWYRQDPGLGLRLIYFSYDVKMKEKGDIPEGYSVSREKKERFSLILESASTNQTSMYLCASTRQLNTEAFFGQGTRLTVV.

Regarding this clone: Distinct nucleotide sequences in the sample also encode this CDR3. The genes are TRBV27 and TRBJ1-2; tentatively, D is TRBD1 (5 bases). The germline CDR1 and CDR2 sequences are MNHEY and SMNVEV (reference sequence). The CDR3 has 14 amino acids. V lost 0 bases, J lost 4 bases, and 9 bases lay in between. CDR3 nucleotides: TGTGCCAGCAGTTTATCGGGGGGGAGCTATGGCTACACCTTC. Translating it yields CASSLSGGSYGYTF.

The V and J genes are TRBV15 and TRBJ2-1; 9 nucleotides align to TRBD2. The germline CDR1 and CDR2 sequences are LNHNV and YYDKDF (reference sequence). This CDR3 has 15 amino acids. J was trimmed by 1 base and V by 10 bases; bases with no gene match: 8. The CDR3 DNA reads as TGTGCCAAGAAACCGGGACTAGCTTCCTACAATGAGCAGTTCTTC. This sequence encodes CAKKPGLASYNEQFF.

The V gene is TRBV24-1, the J gene TRBJ1-2; D uncertain. This CDR3 spans 11 amino acids. CDR1 is KGHDR and CDR2 is SFDVKD in the germline V gene. With 5 bases removed from V and 1 base from J, the gap between germline ends came to 1 base. Here the CDR3 DNA reads TGTGCCACCAGTGGTAACTATGGCTACACCTTC. This sequence encodes CATSGNYGYTF.

This clone was counted a single time. This chain uses TRBV25-1 with TRBJ2-7, with a possible D match to TRBD1 (6 bases). V lost 6 bases, J lost 3 bases, and 12 bases lay in between. CDR1 and CDR2 from the germline V gene are MGHDK and SYGVNS. CDR3 size: 13 residues. The CDR3 DNA reads TGTGCCAGCAGGCCAACAGGGTACTACGAGCAGTACTTC. It is translated as CASRPTGYYEQYF.

This chain joins TRBV5-1 and TRBJ2-1, with D possibly called TRBD1 or TRBD2 (5 bases each). The CDR3 has 12 amino acids. Germline loops: CDR1 SGHRS, CDR2 YFSETQ. V was shortened by 5 bases and J by 8 bases, with 11 bases between the two germline ends. Here the CDR3 reads CASRMGVDEQFF. CDR3 sequence (DNA): TGCGCCAGCAGAATGGGGGTCGATGAGCAGTTCTTC.

The chain employs TRBV6-1 and TRBJ1-1, with a possible D match to TRBD1 (5 bases). This CDR3 contains 14 residues. Germline CDR1 MNHNS, CDR2 SASEGT. The V end was cut by 0 bases, the J end by 11 bases, with 16 bases between. CDR3 residues: CASSEAGILGVAFF. For the CDR3, the DNA is TGTGCCAGCAGTGAAGCGGGGATTTTGGGGGTCGCTTTCTTT.

This chain joins TRBV19 and TRBJ1-4; 7 bases align to TRBD1. The length of the CDR3 is 14 residues. With 8 bases clipped from V and 7 bases from J, the junction kept 10 bases outside the gene matches. Germline CDR1 reads LNHDA; CDR2 reads SQIVND (reference sequence). CDR3 DNA: TGTGCCAGTCAGAGAAAACAGGGGATTGAAAAACTGTTTTTT. Protein: CASQRKQGIEKLFF.

This sequence joins TRBV28 and TRBJ1-5; 7 bases align to TRBD1. The CDR3 length is 15 residues. Germline V gives CDR1 MDHEN, CDR2 SYDVKM. J was trimmed by 7 bases and V by 4 bases; bases with no gene match: 10. The CDR3 here is CASSYGQAPQQPQHF. CDR3 DNA sequence: TGTGCCAGCAGTTACGGACAGGCGCCCCAACAGCCCCAGCATTTT.

The chain combines TRBV12-5 with TRBJ1-4; D is unclear. The CDR3 has 14 residues. Deletions cut 2 bases from V and 7 bases from J, with 11 bases between. Germline CDR1 is LGHNT and CDR2 is FRNRAP. The CDR3 nucleotides are TGTGCTAGTGGTTTGACGCGAAGGGCTGAAAAACTGTTTTTT. Translation gives CASGLTRRAEKLFF. Full variable domain (rest looked up from reference TRBV12-5 and TRBJ1-4): DARVTQTPRHKVTEMGQEVTMRCQPILGHNTVFWYRQTMMQGLELLAYFRNRAPLDDSGMPKDRFSAEMPDATLATLKIQPSEPRDSAVYFCASGLTRRAEKLFFGSGTQLSVL.